A selection of T cell receptor beta chains follows, all from one sample in a study of shared clonotypes between healthy human individuals. Produced via immunoSEQ multiplex PCR; TCRdb's table is partial and in-frame only. The table lists about 680,000 clones, less than 80% of them singletons. The sequencing sample was made of memory CD4+ T cells sorted from blood. These receptors were obtained from a woman between 25 and 40 years old in good health. Each CDR3 is given with its conserved first and last residue. A D gene is named only where the DNA matches it firmly. Part of the rows lack a size; the others show once, few, many or a class for expanded clones.

>-|TRBJ1-4|TRBV11-2|13|-
CASSYTTNEKLFF
TGTGCCAGCAGCTACACAACTAATGAAAAACTGTTTTTT
>-|TRBJ1-4|TRBV5-1|14|TRBD1
CASSLTGVAEKLFF
TGCGCCAGCAGCCTTACAGGGGTGGCTGAAAAACTGTTTTTT
>few|TRBJ2-3|TRBV4-2|15|-
CASSQQTGLTDTQYF
TGTGCCAGCAGCCAACAGACAGGCCTCACAGATACGCAGTATTTT
>-|TRBJ2-1|TRBV29-1|12|-
CSLRGGYNEQFF
TGCTCGCTGAGGGGGGGGTACAATGAGCAGTTCTTC
>-|TRBJ1-1|TRBV7-9|14|-
CASRSQGYGTEAFF
TGTGCCAGCAGATCACAGGGATATGGCACTGAAGCTTTCTTT
>-|TRBJ1-5|TRBV6-5|15|-
CASSYDQGSNQPQHF
TGTGCCAGCAGTTACGACCAGGGGTCGAATCAGCCCCAGCATTTT
>-|TRBJ2-2|TRBV28|17|-
CASSAPGQGMNTGELFF
TGTGCCAGCAGTGCCCCGGGACAAGGAATGAACACCGGGGAGCTGTTTTTT
>-|TRBJ2-1|TRBV30|14|TRBD2
CAWSATSGYNEQFF
TGTGCCTGGAGTGCGACTAGCGGGTACAATGAGCAGTTCTTC
>-|TRBJ2-7|TRBV6-5|14|TRBD1
CASSRPGGSYEQYF
TGTGCCAGCAGCCGTCCAGGGGGCTCCTACGAGCAGTACTTC
>few|TRBJ2-4|TRBV25-1|17|-
CASSEGGRGNLKNIQYF
TGTGCCAGCAGTGAAGGGGGGCGCGGGAACCTCAAAAACATTCAGTACTTC
>-|TRBJ2-7|TRBV18|14|-
CASSPSVQPYEQYF
TGTGCCAGCTCACCCTCGGTCCAGCCCTACGAGCAGTACTTC
>-|TRBJ1-5|TRBV7-9|13|TRBD1
CASSWDSGQPQHF
TGTGCCAGCAGCTGGGACAGCGGGCAGCCCCAGCATTTT
>-|TRBJ2-7|TRBV5-1|15|TRBD1
CASSLVRGQGGEQYF
TGCGCCAGCAGCTTGGTCAGGGGACAGGGCGGAGAGCAGTACTTC
>-|TRBJ2-7|TRBV28|12|-
CASTSLEYEQYF
TGTGCCAGCACCTCTTTGGAGTACGAGCAGTACTTC
>-|TRBJ2-1|TRBV4-1|15|-
CASSQPSSSYNEQFF
TGCGCCAGCAGCCAACCCAGTAGCTCCTACAATGAGCAGTTCTTC
>-|TRBJ1-4|TRBV25-1|15|TRBD1
CASSEWDRGQKKLFF
TGTGCCAGCAGTGAATGGGACAGGGGGCAAAAAAAACTGTTTTTT
>-|TRBJ2-5|TRBV6-5|11|-
CASTAEETQYF
TGTGCCAGCACGGCAGAAGAGACCCAGTACTTC
>-|TRBJ2-7|TRBV27|13|TRBD1
CASSPGTGHEQYF
TGTGCCAGCAGTCCCGGGACAGGGCACGAGCAGTACTTC
>-|TRBJ1-1|TRBV7-9|15|-
CASSLSGRIRTEAFF
TGTGCCAGCAGCCTGAGCGGGCGGATAAGGACTGAAGCTTTCTTT
>-|TRBJ1-4|TRBV2|13|-
CASRYGRGEKLFF
TGTGCCAGCCGGTATGGGCGAGGGGAAAAACTGTTTTTT
>-|TRBJ1-1|TRBV6-1|12|TRBD1
CASSRQGAEAFF
TGTGCCAGCAGTCGACAGGGGGCTGAAGCTTTCTTT
>-|TRBJ2-7|TRBV18|14|-
CASSLYRDEGEQYF
TGTGCCAGCTCACTCTACAGGGATGAAGGCGAGCAGTACTTC